This T cell receptor beta chain comes out of a study of T cells in Graves' hyperthyroidism and ophthalmopathy. TCR beta CDR3 sequences were amplified from RNA transcripts. HTBI primers were employed in a first-round RT-PCR of the TCR CDR3. One entry per CDR3 protein, called by TCRdb with MiXCR from the multiplex PCR reads. The sample shows around 400,000 distinct CDR3 sequences, around 25% of them seen only once. The germline gives CDR1 LGHDT, CDR2 YNNKEL (reference sequence). The V gene end was trimmed by 5 bases and the J gene end by 1 base; junction bases not matched to a gene: 6. CDR3 size: 15 residues.

The material sequenced was blood. The sequence derives from a man aged 50 to 59 with Graves' hyperthyroidism. V is TRBV3-1 and J is TRBJ2-7, with 9 bases fitting TRBD1. Written as DNA, the CDR3 is TGTGCCAGCAGCGCCCCCGGGACAGGGTCCTACGAGCAGTACTTC. Encoded protein: CASSAPGTGSYEQYF.